This is a list of T cell receptor beta chains from one sample in a study of blood T cell repertoires in COVID-19. TCRdb keeps only in-frame clones here, not all; method: immunoSEQ multiplex PCR. The data show 190,000 or so clones, about 86% seen once. The sample was peripheral blood. The source of these receptors is a woman aged 18 to 35 who had recovered from COVID-19. Each CDR3 is given with its conserved first and last residue. The D gene is left open where the match is weak. Clone size is given for some rows only: seen once, a few or many times, or a class if the clone is expanded.

clone size | D gene | J gene | V gene | CDR3 DNA | CDR3 protein
NA | TRBD1 | TRBJ2-2 | TRBV11-2 | TGTGCCAGCAGCTGGGACAGGGTTGCCGGGGAGCTGTTTTTT | CASSWDRVAGELFF
NA | NA | TRBJ2-7 | TRBV6-5 | TGTGCCAGCAGTCTAGGCCCGGGACTCACCTACGAGCAGTACTTC | CASSLGPGLTYEQYF
NA | NA | TRBJ1-2 | TRBV29-1 | TGCAGCGTTGAAGACAGGGGCCGCTACACCTTC | CSVEDRGRYTF
NA | TRBD2 | TRBJ2-3 | TRBV11-2 | TGTGCCAGCAGGCCCACTAGCGGGGTCGCAGATACGCAGTATTTT | CASRPTSGVADTQYF
NA | NA | TRBJ1-4 | TRBV24-1 | TGTGCCACCAGTGGCCCGACAGGCCCTAATGAAAAACTGTTTTTT | CATSGPTGPNEKLFF
NA | NA | TRBJ2-1 | TRBV7-8 | TGTGCCAGCAGCTTAAGAGAGGGGGTGGGGAATGAGCAGTTCTTC | CASSLREGVGNEQFF
NA | NA | TRBJ2-6 | TRBV6-4 | TGTGCCAGCGGCCGTGCACCTGGGGCCAACGTCCTGACTTTC | CASGRAPGANVLTF
few | NA | TRBJ1-2 | TRBV11-2 | TGTGCCAGCGCAAGCTACGGTTACTATGGCTACACCTTC | CASASYGYYGYTF
NA | NA | TRBJ2-1 | TRBV7-9 | TGTGCCAGCAGCTTTTCGGTCGCCCGGAATGAGCAGTTCTTC | CASSFSVARNEQFF
NA | TRBD1 | TRBJ1-2 | TRBV24-1 | TGTGCCACCAGTGACAAGACAGGGAACTATGGCTACACCTTC | CATSDKTGNYGYTF
NA | TRBD1 | TRBJ1-3 | TRBV6-1 | TGTGCCAGCAGTGAAGGGACAGGGGGAAACACCATATATTTT | CASSEGTGGNTIYF
NA | NA | TRBJ1-6 | TRBV23-1 | TGCGCCAGCAGTCAATATGGGGCGACACCCCTCCACTTT | CASSQYGATPLHF
NA | NA | TRBJ2-3 | TRBV7-8 | TGTGCCAGCAGCTTATCCGCAGGCACAGATACGCAGTATTTT | CASSLSAGTDTQYF
NA | TRBD1 | TRBJ1-3 | TRBV3-1/TRBV3-2 | TGTGCCAGCAACCTACAGGGGGTCGGAAACACCATATATTTT | CASNLQGVGNTIYF
NA | TRBD2 | TRBJ2-3 | TRBV25-1 | TGTGCCAGCAGTGGGACTAGCGGGGGACGGGGTACGCAGTATTTT | CASSGTSGGRGTQYF
once | NA | TRBJ1-1 | TRBV9 | TGTGCCAGCAGCGTGGACGGACAGCCCGGTATGAACACTGAAGCTTTCTTT | CASSVDGQPGMNTEAFF
NA | NA | TRBJ2-1 | TRBV2 | TGTGCCAGCAGTGGAAGCGTCGCCTACAATGAGCAGTTCTTC | CASSGSVAYNEQFF
once | TRBD1 | TRBJ2-4 | TRBV5-6 | TGTGCCAGCAGCTCCGCAGGGGGCAGCGTCTCAGGCATTCAGTACTTC | CASSSAGGSVSGIQYF
few | NA | TRBJ2-5 | TRBV9 | TGTGCCAGCAGCGTAGGTTCAGGTCCTGGGTCCCAGTACTTC | CASSVGSGPGSQYF
NA | TRBD2 | TRBJ2-3 | TRBV27 | TGTGCCAGCAGTTTAGAGGGTTGGGACTACACAGATACGCAGTATTTT | CASSLEGWDYTDTQYF
few | NA | TRBJ2-2 | TRBV5-6 | TGTGCCAGCAGCCAAGGACTCTACACCGGGGAGCTGTTTTTT | CASSQGLYTGELFF
few | TRBD1 | TRBJ2-2 | TRBV13 | TGTGCCAGCAGCCGGGACAGTGCGAACACCGGGGAGCTGTTTTTT | CASSRDSANTGELFF
NA | NA | TRBJ2-4 | TRBV4-1 | TGCGCCAGCAGCCACCAGGCGAACATTCAGTACTTC | CASSHQANIQYF
NA | TRBD1 | TRBJ1-3 | TRBV5-4 | TGTGCCAGCAGCCCTGGACAGGGTTTAAACACCATATATTTT | CASSPGQGLNTIYF
NA | NA | TRBJ2-7 | TRBV2 | TGTGCCAGCAGGCAGGGAAGCGAGCAGTACTTC | CASRQGSEQYF
NA | NA | TRBJ2-3 | TRBV3-1/TRBV3-2 | TGTGCCAGCAGCCAAGTACGCGGTATCATGGGCACAGATACGCAGTATTTT | CASSQVRGIMGTDTQYF
NA | TRBD2 | TRBJ2-1 | TRBV27 | TGTGCCAGCAGTTTGGCGTCGGGGGGGACCTACAATGAGCAGTTCTTC | CASSLASGGTYNEQFF
NA | TRBD1 | TRBJ1-3 | TRBV19 | TGTGCCAGTCGGGACAGGGGTCTCGTAAGGGGAAACACCATATATTTT | CASRDRGLVRGNTIYF
NA | TRBD1 | TRBJ2-3 | TRBV7-6 | TGTGCCAGCAGCTTTAGGGGGCAGGGAGATACGCAGTATTTT | CASSFRGQGDTQYF
NA | TRBD1 | TRBJ2-7 | TRBV29-1 | TGCAGCGCCCCCTTCGACAGGGTGAGGGAGCAGTACTTC | CSAPFDRVREQYF
NA | TRBD2 | TRBJ2-2 | TRBV10-3 | TGTGCCATCTCCCGGACTAGCGGGGAAGCCGGGGAGCTGTTTTTT | CAISRTSGEAGELFF
few | TRBD1 | TRBJ1-1 | TRBV3-1/TRBV3-2 | TGTGCCAGCAGCCAACAGGGGGCGGCTCGGGGCACTGAAGCTTTCTTT | CASSQQGAARGTEAFF
NA | NA | TRBJ1-6 | TRBV5-4 | TGTGCCAGCAGCCTAGAGGGTTCACCCCTCCACTTT | CASSLEGSPLHF
NA | TRBD2 | TRBJ2-5 | TRBV6-2/TRBV6-3 | TGTGCCAGCAGTTACGGGTTAGCGGGGCAAGAGACCCAGTACTTC | CASSYGLAGQETQYF